This passage covers 30 T cell receptor beta chains from one sample sequenced in a study of cytomegalovirus exposure and HLA in healthy donors. Vbeta (60) and Jbeta (13) primers were used in the PCR. Profiled with immunoSEQ multiplex PCR; TCRdb holds only in-frame clones, not every one. The table lists about 200,000 clones, approximately 79% of them singletons, with approximately 1.8% in the top ten. Sequencing was carried out using PBMCs. The receptor set was obtained from a male donor in good health and CMV-seronegative.

The rearrangement joins TRBV7-2 to TRBJ2-7; 9 bases map to TRBD2. The V and J ends lost 2 bases and 0 bases, in that order; junction bases with no gene match: 11. Germline V CDR1 and CDR2: SGHTA, FQGNSA. The CDR3 length is 18 residues. The CDR3 region has the DNA TGTGCCAGCAGCTTAAGGGCTAGCGGGGATCACCTCTCCTACGAGCAGTACTTC. Its protein is CASSLRASGDHLSYEQYF.

This chain links TRBV11-3 with TRBJ2-1; TRBD2 matches at 7 bases. The germline gives CDR1 SGHNT, CDR2 YENEEA. J gave up 9 bases and V 0 bases, and 5 bases lay outside the gene matches. The CDR3 sequence is 14 residues long. CDR3 DNA: TGTGCCAGCAGCTTAGATGGGGGGAGGGGTGAGCAGTTCTTC. It yields the protein CASSLDGGRGEQFF.

DNA for the CDR3: TGTGCCAGGACTCAGGGTAATTCACCCCTCCACTTT. Translated, it gives CARTQGNSPLHF. The chain couples TRBV28 to TRBJ1-6; tentative D call: TRBD1 (5 bases). The CDR3 length is 12 residues. The germline V gene encodes CDR1 MDHEN and CDR2 SYDVKM. V was clipped by 9 bases and J by 6 bases, with 9 bases between them.

The genes are TRBV30 and TRBJ2-2; 9 bases fit TRBD1. CDR1 GTSNPN and CDR2 SVGIG come from the germline V gene (reference sequence). Trimming removed 1 base from V and 5 bases from J; junction bases left unmatched: 2. CDR3 size: 14 residues. CDR3 region: CAWSGTGVTGELFF. The CDR3 DNA reads as TGTGCCTGGAGTGGGACAGGGGTAACCGGGGAGCTGTTTTTT.

The chain joins TRBV6-4 to TRBJ2-3; D may be TRBD2 (5 bases). V lost 0 bases and J 2 bases, leaving 9 bases between the germline ends. This CDR3 has 15 residues. Germline lookup yields CDR1 MRHNA and CDR2 SNTAGT. The CDR3 reads CASSDSGLPTDTQYF. In DNA form, the CDR3 reads TGTGCCAGCAGTGACTCAGGACTCCCCACAGATACGCAGTATTTT.

The V gene is TRBV9, the J gene TRBJ1-3; TRBD1 might be the D (6 bases). Looked up from germline, CDR1 is SGDLS and CDR2 is YYNGEE. Trimming took 1 base from V and 4 from J, leaving 12 bases between them. This CDR3 has 15 amino acids. This chain's CDR3 is CASSVSRGWGNTIYF. CDR3 coding DNA: TGTGCCAGCAGCGTATCCAGGGGATGGGGAAACACCATATATTTT.

The chain recombines TRBV19 with TRBJ1-5; 9 bases fit TRBD1. V gave up 6 bases and J gave up 0 bases; unmatched junction bases: 6. The CDR3 is made up of 16 amino acids. The germline gives CDR1 LNHDA, CDR2 SQIVND (reference sequence). DNA for the CDR3: TGTGCCAGTAGGCGTCTGGGACAGGGTAGCAATCAGCCCCAGCATTTT. It specifies CASRRLGQGSNQPQHF.

This clone was counted once. The chain uses TRBV5-5 and TRBJ2-5; TRBD2 agrees at 14 bases. V lost 5 bases to trimming and J lost 7 bases; unmatched junction nucleotides: 4. Per the germline V gene, CDR1 is SGHKS and CDR2 is YYEKEE (reference sequence). The CDR3 is 14 residues long. CDR3 loop: CASRTSGGAVTQYF. Written as DNA, the CDR3 is TGTGCCAGCAGGACTAGCGGGGGGGCCGTGACCCAGTACTTC.

The gene calls are TRBV5-4 and TRBJ2-5; 7 nucleotides match TRBD1. CDR3 length: 15 amino acids. Unmatched junction bases numbered 3, after V lost 0 bases and J lost 1 base. CDR1 is SGHNT and CDR2 is YYREEE in the germline V gene (reference sequence). The CDR3 region has the DNA TGTGCCAGCAGCTTGGGACAGGGCCGCCAAGAGACCCAGTACTTC. Residues: CASSLGQGRQETQYF.

The gene calls are TRBV7-9 and TRBJ2-7, with a possible D match to TRBD1 (6 bases). Per germline, CDR1 SEHNR and CDR2 FQNEAQ (reference sequence). The CDR3 covers 16 residues. V was trimmed by 5 bases and J by 2 bases, leaving 19 bases between them. The CDR3 DNA reads as TGTGCCAGCAGCGCCACAAGGGGGATTACCACCTACGAGCAGTACTTC. Translated, it gives CASSATRGITTYEQYF.

The V gene is TRBV7-9, the J gene TRBJ2-3; TRBD1 aligns across 10 bases. With V trimmed by 5 bases and J by 7 bases, 9 bases remained unmatched. CDR1 SEHNR and CDR2 FQNEAQ come from the germline V gene (reference sequence). This CDR3 contains 15 residues. The CDR3 DNA is TGTGCCAGCAGCGGACAGGGGGGGCTTGGAAATACGCAGTATTTT. Amino acids: CASSGQGGLGNTQYF.

This chain joins TRBV28 and TRBJ2-1; 7 bases match TRBD2. There are 16 residues in the CDR3. Germline trimming cut 5 bases from V and 8 bases from J; bases unmatched to any gene: 15. Germline loops: CDR1 MDHEN, CDR2 SYDVKM. For the CDR3, the DNA is TGTGCCAGCAGTACGGACTCACTCCCCGCGGGGGATGAGCAGTTCTTC. Residues: CASSTDSLPAGDEQFF.

V gene TRBV28 combines with J gene TRBJ1-1; D possibly corresponds to TRBD1 (5 bases). The V and J ends lost 7 bases and 8 bases respectively, with 20 bases between them. The CDR3 sequence is 14 residues long. Germline CDR1 MDHEN, CDR2 SYDVKM. CDR3 loop: CASIPRVEPEEAFF. DNA of the CDR3: TGTGCCAGCATACCCAGGGTGGAACCAGAGGAAGCTTTCTTT. Full variable domain (remainder filled in from reference TRBV28 and TRBJ1-1): DVKVTQSSRYLVKRTGEKVFLECVQDMDHENMFWYRQDPGLGLRLIYFSYDVKMKEKGDIPEGYSVSREKKERFSLILESASTNQTSMYLCASIPRVEPEEAFFGQGTRLTVV.

The chain combines TRBV9 with TRBJ2-3, with TRBD1 matching 9 bases. The CDR3 runs to 15 residues. The V segment lost 3 bases and the J segment 0 bases; nucleotides outside the gene matches: 2. Germline lookup yields CDR1 SGDLS and CDR2 YYNGEE. This CDR3 is CASSATGGSTDTQYF. CDR3 bases: TGTGCCAGCAGCGCGACAGGGGGAAGCACAGATACGCAGTATTTT. Supplemented by reference TRBV9 and TRBJ2-3, the full variable domain reads DSGVTQTPKHLITATGQRVTLRCSPRSGDLSVYWYQQSLDQGLQFLIQYYNGEERAKGNILERFSAQQFPDLHSELNLSSLELGDSALYFCASSATGGSTDTQYFGPGTRLTVL.

The genes are TRBV5-8 and TRBJ2-3; 11 bases are a match to TRBD2. V was clipped by 4 bases and J by 4 bases; unmatched bases: 8. The germline V gene encodes CDR1 SGHTS and CDR2 YDEGEE. The CDR3 has 16 amino acids. The CDR3 spells CASSETSGTLPDTQYF. The CDR3 DNA reads as TGTGCCAGCAGCGAGACTAGCGGGACTCTGCCAGATACGCAGTATTTT. Together with reference TRBV5-8 and TRBJ2-3, the CDR3 gives the full variable domain: EAGVTQSPTHLIKTRGQQATLRCSPISGHTSVYWYQQALGLGLQFLLWYDEGEERNRGNFPPRFSGRQFPNYSSELNVNALELEDSALYLCASSETSGTLPDTQYFGPGTRLTVL.

This chain connects TRBV7-9 to TRBJ2-3; 8 bases map to TRBD1. This CDR3 spans 15 amino acids. V was pared by 6 bases and J by 2 bases, with 7 bases of the junction left unmatched. Germline V lookup: CDR1 SEHNR, CDR2 FQNEAQ (reference sequence). CDR3 sequence: CASSPGQGLTDTQYF. The CDR3 DNA sequence: TGTGCCAGCAGTCCCGGACAGGGCCTCACAGATACGCAGTATTTT.

The chain employs TRBV19 and TRBJ2-1; D may be TRBD1 (7 bases). Germline CDR1 is LNHDA and CDR2 is SQIVND (reference sequence). CDR3 length: 19 amino acids. Trimming pared 7 bases from V and 0 bases from J, leaving 25 bases between. CDR3 region: CASKRVGTARQLSYNEQFF. In nucleotides, the CDR3 is TGTGCCAGTAAGCGGGTCGGGACAGCCAGACAACTCTCCTACAATGAGCAGTTCTTC.

CDR3 sequence (DNA): TGTGCCAGTAGCGGACAGGGGGGGTCTGGGGCCAACGTCCTGACTTTC. Translated: CASSGQGGSGANVLTF. The chain carries TRBV19 and TRBJ2-6; 10 positions match TRBD1. The CDR3 has 16 residues. Germline-derived CDR1 and CDR2 are LNHDA and SQIVND (reference sequence). After removal of 6 bases from V and 1 base from J, the junction contained 3 bases not matched to a gene. The full variable domain, in which reference TRBV19 and TRBJ2-6 provide the parts outside the CDR3, is DGGITQSPKYLFRKEGQNVTLSCEQNLNHDAMYWYRQDPGQGLRLIYYSQIVNDFQKGDIAEGYSVSREKKESFPLTVTSAQKNPTAFYLCASSGQGGSGANVLTFGAGSRLTVL.

The J gene is TRBJ1-3, the V gene TRBV7-2; no firm D call. V was cut by 2 bases and J by 5 bases, with 19 bases left in between. There are 17 residues in the CDR3. Germline CDR1 SGHTA, CDR2 FQGNSA. DNA for the CDR3: TGTGCCAGCAGCTTAAGCAAAGGGCTCGGGAGTAGAAACACCATATATTTT. Translating it yields CASSLSKGLGSRNTIYF.

In DNA, the CDR3 is TGTGCCAGCAGTTACTCGGTCCAGGGGAACCCCTACGAGCAGTACTTC. This sequence encodes CASSYSVQGNPYEQYF. The genes are TRBV6-5 and TRBJ2-7; a weak D match, TRBD1 (6 bases). The CDR3 has 16 amino acids. The ends were cut back, 0 bases at V and 2 bases at J, with 14 bases in the middle. The germline gives CDR1 MNHEY, CDR2 SVGAGI.

V usage is TRBV7-8 and J usage is TRBJ2-7; tentatively, D is TRBD2 (5 bases). Per germline, CDR1 SGHVS and CDR2 FQNEAQ. V was trimmed by 6 bases and J by 9 bases, leaving 18 bases between them. The CDR3 spans 13 residues. CDR3 region: CASSFSAGNGQYF. The CDR3 nucleotides are TGTGCCAGCAGTTTCTCGGCGGGTAATGGGCAGTACTTC.

The chain links TRBV6-1 to TRBJ1-1; D unclear. V lost 2 bases, J lost 0 bases, and 7 bases lay in between. The CDR3 has 14 amino acids. Germline loops: CDR1 MNHNS, CDR2 SASEGT. The CDR3 nucleotides read TGTGCCAGCAGTGAATTAGTAGTGAACACTGAAGCTTTCTTT. Protein product: CASSELVVNTEAFF.

The V call is TRBV4-2, the J call TRBJ1-5; possible D gene TRBD1, 5 bases. V gave up 0 bases and J gave up 6 bases, with 15 bases separating them. The germline V gene encodes CDR1 LGHNA and CDR2 YNFKEQ. The CDR3 totals 16 residues. This CDR3 is CASSQDPEGASQPQHF. Here the CDR3 DNA reads TGTGCCAGCAGCCAAGACCCGGAAGGGGCGAGTCAGCCCCAGCATTTT.

The chain recombines TRBV4-3 with TRBJ2-2; a weak D match, TRBD1 (6 bases). Looked up from germline, CDR1 is LGHNA and CDR2 is YSLEER. Between the trimmed V and J ends, which lost 0 bases and 5 bases, there was a span of 7 bases. CDR3 length equals 14 residues. Written as DNA, the CDR3 is TGCGCCAGCAGCCAAGAGAGGGGGACCGGGGAGCTGTTTTTT. Its protein product is CASSQERGTGELFF.

The rearrangement uses TRBV11-2 and TRBJ1-2; possible D gene TRBD1, 6 bases. The CDR3 totals 16 residues. V was cut by 5 bases and J by 8 bases, with 24 bases left in between. Germline CDR1 and CDR2: SGHAT and FQNNGV. The DNA for the CDR3 is TGTGCCAGCAGCGCGGATTTTAGCGGGTCAGGGGAAGGCTACACCTTC. Its protein is CASSADFSGSGEGYTF.

The chain links TRBV7-6 to TRBJ1-1; a possible D gene is TRBD1 (6 bases). The CDR3 has 15 residues. CDR1 and CDR2 (germline): SGHVS, FNYEAQ. The ends were cut back, 5 bases at V and 1 base at J, with 14 bases in the middle. The chain's CDR3 is CASSHPRGSNTEAFF. CDR3 DNA sequence: TGTGCCAGCAGCCATCCAAGGGGGTCGAACACTGAAGCTTTCTTT.

The rearrangement links TRBV10-3 to TRBJ2-1; possibly TRBD2 for D (6 bases). The V gene's germline CDR1 is ENHRY and CDR2 SYGVKD. The V end lost 2 bases, the J end lost 0 bases, and 11 bases lay between the germline ends. This CDR3 is built from 16 residues. CDR3 DNA: TGTGCCATCAGTGAGACGGGGGTCAGCTCCTACAATGAGCAGTTCTTC. Protein product: CAISETGVSSYNEQFF.

CDR3 nucleotides: TGCGCCAGCAGCTTGTCCCCTACTCAGCCCCAGCATTTT. Protein product: CASSLSPTQPQHF. V is TRBV5-1 and J is TRBJ1-5; no firm D call. CDR3 length equals 13 residues. Per germline, CDR1 SGHRS and CDR2 YFSETQ. Trimming pared 1 base from V and 6 bases from J, leaving 8 bases between.

V is TRBV27 and J is TRBJ2-1, with D perhaps TRBD2 (5 bases). This CDR3 is built from 15 residues. Trimming left V 4 bases short and J 4 bases short, with 14 bases between. Germline-derived CDR1 and CDR2 are MNHEY and SMNVEV (reference sequence). DNA for the CDR3: TGTGCCAGCAGTTCGGGAACCCCGAAATACAATGAGCAGTTCTTC. Protein sequence: CASSSGTPKYNEQFF.

The chain links TRBV7-2 to TRBJ2-5, with D possibly matching TRBD2 (6 bases). The DNA end is more similar to TRBJ2-7, so the J call may be wrong. CDR1 SGHTA and CDR2 FQGNSA come from the germline V gene. This CDR3 is built from 14 residues. This CDR3 is CASSPRLVSNEQYF. The CDR3 nucleotides read TGTGCCAGCAGCCCCAGACTAGTTTCCAACGAGCAGTACTTC.